This passage covers 10 T cell receptor beta chains from one sample sequenced in a study of PD-1 blockade in classical Hodgkin lymphoma. The protocol was immunoSEQ multiplex PCR, while the TCRdb copy is restricted to in-frame clones and leaves out a portion. This sample has 25,000 to 30,000 clones, with approximately 74% found just once. Relapse after autologous stem cell transplantation occurred in every patient, and brentuximab vedotin exposure varied. This specimen consisted of peripheral blood mononuclear cells (PBMCs), obtained before the second cycle of nivolumab. These receptors all come from a human donor with classical Hodgkin lymphoma.

The chain combines TRBV2 with TRBJ2-4; D is unresolved. Trimming took 4 bases from V and 0 from J, leaving 10 bases between them. This CDR3 is 15 amino acids long. Per the germline V gene, CDR1 is SNHLY and CDR2 is FYNNEI. CDR3: CASSVAAIAKNIQYF. In DNA form, the CDR3 reads TGTGCCAGCAGTGTTGCAGCGATAGCCAAAAACATTCAGTACTTC.

The J gene is TRBJ1-1, the V gene TRBV15; D unclear. V was clipped by 1 base and J by 8 bases, with 8 bases between them. Germline V CDR1 and CDR2: LNHNV, YYDKDF (reference sequence). The CDR3 consists of 12 residues. CDR3 coding DNA: TGTGCCACCAGCAGAGTGCGGGGAGAAGCTTTCTTT. Its translation: CATSRVRGEAFF.

The chain carries TRBV4-1 and TRBJ1-1, with a tentative D call TRBD1 (5 bases). The CDR3 sequence is 16 residues long. CDR1 MGHRA and CDR2 YSYEKL come from the germline V gene. Between the trimmed V and J ends, which lost 0 bases and 3 bases, there was a span of 14 bases. DNA for the CDR3: TGCGCCAGCAGCCAAGATGGGGGTGTAGGGTACACTGAAGCTTTCTTT. This translates into CASSQDGGVGYTEAFF.

This clone occurred a few times. The CDR3 coding sequence is TGCGCCAGCAGTCTGGAAGGGGGGTTAGCAGTAAACTACAATGAGCAGTTCTTC. It codes for CASSLEGGLAVNYNEQFF. V usage is TRBV5-1 and J usage is TRBJ2-1; either TRBD1 or TRBD2 may supply D (6 bases each). Germline V CDR1 and CDR2: SGHRS, YFSETQ. CDR3 length: 18 amino acids. Trimming shortened V by 5 bases and J by 3 bases, and 24 bases separated the two germline ends.

This clone was seen once. The chain uses TRBV4-1 and TRBJ1-3; D not resolved. Germline loops: CDR1 MGHRA, CDR2 YSYEKL. The CDR3 contains 14 residues. V lost 1 base and J 4 bases, leaving 8 bases between the germline ends. The CDR3 sequence is CASSQVSGGNTIYF. CDR3 in DNA: TGCGCCAGCAGCCAAGTGTCAGGCGGAAACACCATATATTTT.

The chain carries TRBV2 and TRBJ2-2, with D possibly matching TRBD1 (5 bases). Germline V CDR1 and CDR2: SNHLY, FYNNEI. V was clipped by 7 bases and J by 5 bases, with 26 bases between them. CDR3 size: 18 residues. The CDR3 DNA is TGTGCCAGCACGAAGACGACAGTTTCCTCTGTCCCTACCGGGGAGCTGTTTTTT. The encoded protein is CASTKTTVSSVPTGELFF. Together with reference TRBV2 and TRBJ2-2, the CDR3 gives the full variable domain: EPEVTQTPSHQVTQMGQEVILRCVPISNHLYFYWYRQILGQKVEFLVSFYNNEISEKSEIFDDQFSVERPDGSNFTLKIRSTKLEDSAMYFCASTKTTVSSVPTGELFFGEGSRLTVL.

This clone has a handful of counts. The chain links TRBV21-1 to TRBJ1-3; the table's D call of TRBD1 was not tested on the DNA. TRBV21-1 is a listed pseudogene. This CDR3 comprises 16 residues. The chain's CDR3 is CASSKATGPSGNTIYF. The CDR3 region has the DNA TGTGCCAGCAGCAAAGCAACAGGACCCTCTGGAAACACCATATATTTT.

This rearrangement joins TRBV6-6 to TRBJ1-3, with no clear D. Trimming removed 4 bases from V and 0 bases from J, with 4 bases in between. Germline CDR1 is MNHNY and CDR2 is SVGAGI (reference sequence). The CDR3 sequence is 13 residues long. In nucleotides, the CDR3 is TGTGCCAGCAGTTTGAGCTCTGGAAACACCATATATTTT. It specifies CASSLSSGNTIYF.

This clone was recorded only once. V is TRBV27 and J is TRBJ1-4; weak D call: TRBD1 (6 bases). Trimming left V 3 bases short and J 7 bases short, with 18 bases between. Germline lookup yields CDR1 MNHEY and CDR2 SMNVEV (reference sequence). This CDR3 spans 16 amino acids. The CDR3 spells CASSLAQGLWGEKLFF. Here the CDR3 DNA reads TGTGCCAGCAGTTTGGCGCAGGGGTTGTGGGGTGAAAAACTGTTTTTT.

The chain has TRBV29-1 and TRBJ1-2, with D possibly being TRBD1 (6 bases). CDR1 is SQVTM and CDR2 is ANQGSEA in the germline V gene. CDR3 length: 14 residues. The V end was cut by 5 bases, the J end by 0 bases, with 13 bases between. The DNA of the CDR3 is TGCAGCGTTAGCCACAGGGCAACTAACTATGGCTACACCTTC. Amino acid sequence: CSVSHRATNYGYTF.